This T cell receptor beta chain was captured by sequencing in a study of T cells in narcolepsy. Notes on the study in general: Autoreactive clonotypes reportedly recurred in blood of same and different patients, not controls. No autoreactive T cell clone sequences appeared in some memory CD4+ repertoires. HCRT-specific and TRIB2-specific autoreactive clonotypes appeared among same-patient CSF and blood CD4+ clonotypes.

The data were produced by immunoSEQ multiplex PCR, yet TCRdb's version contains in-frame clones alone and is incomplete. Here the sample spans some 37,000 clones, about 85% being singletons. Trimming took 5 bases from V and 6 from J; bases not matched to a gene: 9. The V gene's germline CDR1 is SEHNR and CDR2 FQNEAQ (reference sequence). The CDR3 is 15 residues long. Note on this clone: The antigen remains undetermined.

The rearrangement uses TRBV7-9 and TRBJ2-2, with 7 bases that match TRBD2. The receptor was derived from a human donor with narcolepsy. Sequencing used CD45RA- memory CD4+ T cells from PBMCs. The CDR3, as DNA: TGTGCCAGCAGCGGACGACTAGCTTTGGCCGGGGAGCTGTTTTTT. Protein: CASSGRLALAGELFF.